The text below deals with one T cell receptor beta chain. This clonotype is medium-sized (0.01 to 0.1%). No antigen is known for it. Base qualities are missing; no much larger clone stands one base away. Sample time point, as interpreted from the label and publication: sample taken at primary tumor resection. The donors were more than 60 patients from the lung TRACERx cohort who had early-stage, untreated non-small cell lung cancer. Whole RNA extracted from tumor and nontumor lung tissue, or from cryopreserved PBMC samples, was used for TCR sequencing without cell sorting. Only patients with enough RNA available from two or more tumor regions were chosen for TCR sequencing. Tumor and adjacent nontumor lung specimens were reviewed by a lung pathologist before selection. Inclusive of the bounding cysteine and phenylalanine, the CDR3 is 13 residues long. Only the CDR3 region is kept as DNA, spanning 39 bases read in frame from base 1. The V end loses 8 bases and the J end loses 4 bases, and a stretch of 14 bases separates them. The germline V gene (reference sequence) provides CDR1 LNHDA and CDR2 SQIVND.

The record originates from a study of spatial heterogeneity in lung cancer (dated by TCRdb to the late 2010s). About the full investigation: Beta-chain transcripts were consistently detected in greater numbers than alpha-chain transcripts, which likely reflects a higher abundance of beta-chain transcripts. In non-small cell lung cancer, the study quantitatively compared TCR alpha and beta repertoires across several tumor regions, matched nontumor lung, and blood. In the raw uncorrected reads, each unique combination of TCR and UMI appeared more than ten times on average. Nonsynonymous mutation counts, determined by whole-exome sequencing of tumor tissue, were related to features of the TCR repertoire. Both alpha and beta chains were TCR-sequenced in approximately 220 tumor regions, under 80 matched nontumor lung samples and approximately 50 PBMC samples obtained at surgery. In tumor regions, TCR transcript counts showed a strong correlation with a T cell transcriptional module score derived from matched bulk RNA-seq. What the authors observed across the whole study: The tumor nonsynonymous mutation count correlated with the number of expanded intratumoral alpha and beta TCRs. TCR-seq was estimated to cover only approximately 7% of tumor T cells for alpha chains and approximately 13% for beta chains. The count of ubiquitous expanded TCRs correlated with the count of ubiquitous nonsynonymous mutations, and the count of regional expanded TCRs correlated with the count of regional nonsynonymous mutations. Additional single-cell paired TCR alpha and beta sequencing was considered necessary to confirm, at a functional level, the hypothesis that regional TCRs recognize regional mutations.

Receptor libraries were prepared by 5' RACE. Data came from a NextSeq 500. The TCR library protocol attached a unique molecular identifier to each TCR cDNA molecule to allow correction of PCR and sequencing errors. From the authors' description of their analysis: Decombinator tools were used for TCR identification, UMI-based error correction and CDR3 extraction. TCRs above a frequency of 2 per 1,000, corresponding to the top 1% of the tumor frequency distribution, were defined as expanded. Expanded tumor TCRs were classed as regional if statistically deemed absent (corrected P<0.05) from at least one tumor region, otherwise ubiquitous. Renyi diversity was computed with the R vegan package after each repertoire had been subsampled 100 times to 5,000 TCRs. CDR3 similarity networks were constructed using string-kernel similarity of amino acid triplets, with links drawn between CDR3s whose pairwise similarity was above 0.82. In TCRdb, the public reads were trimmed at Q25 with fastp and aligned with MiXCR, with productive beta chains retained. Identical CDR3 protein sequences are pooled into one entry, listed with their most common genes and DNA. TCRdb's processing, not the authors', yielded these V and J calls. In all, the sample holds 2,500 to 3,500 distinct CDR3 sequences, and roughly 13% of those were seen once. About 7.6% of the sample belongs to the ten largest clones.

The TCR sequence derives from a male donor with early-stage non-small cell lung cancer. The rearranged chain carries TRBV19 and TRBJ2-5; matching of 6 bases hints at TRBD2 as the D gene. Source: lung tumor tissue, taken at surgery. The nucleotides are TGTGCCAGTCGCTCGACTAGTGGAGAGACCCAGTACTTC. This is translated as CASRSTSGETQYF.